These 24 T cell receptor beta chains came from one sample sequenced in a study of OX40 agonist ivuxolimab in advanced cancers. Library preparation was by the immunoSEQ multiplex PCR assay. In its TCRdb copy, this immuneACCESS table keeps in-frame sequences only and misses some clones. Where compared with another copy, unresolved V genes explain less than half of these, and the others have no known cause. The sample records about 63,000 clones, 75% to 90% of which are singletons. 10% to 14% of the sample goes to the ten largest clones. The sample here was CD4+ or CD8+ T cells sorted from blood, taken in a trial of the OX40 agonist ivuxolimab. Receptors originate from an adult with an advanced solid tumor such as melanoma, head and neck, liver or kidney cancer.

This chain links TRBV2 with TRBJ1-1, with D unresolved. CDR3 length equals 16 residues. With 2 bases removed from V and 0 bases from J, the gap between germline ends came to 13 bases. In germline, CDR1 is SNHLY, CDR2 FYNNEI. The CDR3 sequence: CASSETYFSMNTEAFF. CDR3 nucleotides: TGTGCCAGCAGTGAAACCTACTTCTCAATGAACACTGAAGCTTTCTTT.

This chain connects TRBV18 to TRBJ2-2, with D hard to call. There are 12 residues in the CDR3. Deletions cut 3 bases from V and 3 bases from J, with 2 bases between. Germline V CDR1 and CDR2: KGHSH, LQKENI. The chain's CDR3 is CASSPDTGELFF. The CDR3 region has the DNA TGTGCCAGCTCACCGGACACCGGGGAGCTGTTTTTT.

The chain joins TRBV28 to TRBJ2-5; 8 nucleotides match TRBD2. CDR3 length: 15 amino acids. V trimming: 7 bases; J trimming: 6 bases; junction bases outside the gene matches: 13. Germline V CDR1 and CDR2: MDHEN, SYDVKM. The CDR3 DNA reads TGTGCCAGCACTGAGGGTAGCGGGGTTGGGAAGACCCAGTACTTC. The encoded protein is CASTEGSGVGKTQYF.

V usage is TRBV9 and J usage is TRBJ1-1, with D maybe TRBD1 (5 bases). The V gene's germline CDR1 is SGDLS and CDR2 YYNGEE. This CDR3 spans 15 amino acids. V was cut by 0 bases and J by 3 bases, with 12 bases left in between. This CDR3 reads CASSVDGGDYTEAFF. The CDR3 DNA is TGTGCCAGCAGCGTAGACGGGGGGGACTACACTGAAGCTTTCTTT.

The chain has TRBV6-6 and TRBJ2-7; a weak D match, TRBD2 (6 bases). The germline CDR1 and CDR2 sequences are MNHNY and SVGAGI (reference sequence). This CDR3 contains 15 residues. V gave up 2 bases and J gave up 3 bases, with 14 bases separating them. The CDR3 nucleotides are TGTGCCAGCAGTTACGTGCGGGGCTCGAGCTACGAGCAGTACTTC. Translating gives CASSYVRGSSYEQYF.

The CDR3 DNA reads as TGCGCCAGCAGCCGCTGGTCCGGCAGGGACGACTATGGCTACACCTTC. Translated: CASSRWSGRDDYGYTF. The chain is built from TRBV4-1 and TRBJ1-2; D might be TRBD1 (5 bases). This CDR3 region has 16 residues. V shed 4 bases and J shed 3 bases, with 18 bases lying between them. The V gene's germline CDR1 is MGHRA and CDR2 YSYEKL.

J is TRBJ1-1 and V is TRBV19; D not resolved. This CDR3 contains 14 residues. Germline CDR1 and CDR2: LNHDA and SQIVND (reference sequence). V was shortened by 6 bases and J by 0 bases, with 11 bases between the two germline ends. The CDR3 bases are TGTGCCAGTAGACAGCCGTTCATGAACACTGAAGCTTTCTTT. This gives the protein CASRQPFMNTEAFF.

The V call is TRBV29-1, the J call TRBJ2-5; the D is unclear. The V end lost 4 bases, the J end lost 5 bases, and 8 bases lay between the germline ends. CDR1 is SQVTM, CDR2 ANQGSEA, per germline. This CDR3 has 11 residues. The CDR3 loop is CSVVGVETQYF. CDR3 DNA: TGCAGCGTTGTGGGTGTCGAGACCCAGTACTTC. Full variable domain (missing parts from reference TRBV29-1 and TRBJ2-5): SAVISQKPSRDICQRGTSLTIQCQVDSQVTMMFWYRQQPGQSLTLIATANQGSEATYESGFVIDKFPISRPNLTFSTLTVSNMSPEDSSIYLCSVVGVETQYFGPGTRLLVL.

By proportion, this clone is medium-sized (0.01 to 0.1%). The rearrangement joins TRBV9 to TRBJ2-7; 8 bases fit TRBD2. Germline CDR1 and CDR2: SGDLS and YYNGEE. The CDR3 extends over 15 amino acids. Unmatched junction bases numbered 10, after V lost 4 bases and J lost 4 bases. The CDR3 here is CASSPLAGGGYEQYF. In DNA, the CDR3 is TGTGCCAGCAGCCCTCTCGCGGGAGGAGGGTACGAGCAGTACTTC.

To note about this clone: Its ends do not fully match the called genes, so a read error is possible. Distinct nucleotide sequences in the sample also encode this CDR3. The genes are TRBV2 and TRBJ1-6, with 8 bases fitting TRBD1. The CDR3 contains 17 residues. Germline V gene data show CDR1 as SNHLY and CDR2 as FYNNEI. This CDR3 is CASSIGQGNPYNSPLHF. For the CDR3, the DNA is TGTGCCAGCAGTATCGGACAGGGAAACCCCTATAATTCACCCCTTCACTTT.

The chain has TRBV7-2 and TRBJ2-3; D is perhaps TRBD1 or TRBD2 (6 bases each). Looked up from germline, CDR1 is SGHTA and CDR2 is FQGNSA. The V end was cut by 7 bases, the J end by 5 bases, with 25 bases between. This CDR3 is built from 17 residues. The CDR3 loop is CASNTGLAPLWGDTQYF. For the CDR3, the DNA is TGTGCCAGCAACACAGGGCTAGCGCCCCTTTGGGGAGATACGCAGTATTTT.

This clone showed up just a few times. This chain connects TRBV5-8 to TRBJ1-3; D is unclear. V was clipped by 2 bases and J by 8 bases, with 2 bases between them. From germline, CDR1 is SGHTS and CDR2 YDEGEE. The CDR3 is 10 amino acids. The CDR3 region is CASSLHTIYF. The DNA of the CDR3 is TGTGCCAGCAGCTTACACACCATATATTTT.

This chain joins TRBV7-9 and TRBJ2-1, with TRBD2 identical over 7 bases. Looked up from germline, CDR1 is SEHNR and CDR2 is FQNEAQ (reference sequence). With 3 bases clipped from V and 4 bases from J, the junction kept 15 bases outside the gene matches. This CDR3 spans 18 amino acids. This CDR3 is CASSFRPVGSGAYNEQFF. Written as DNA, the CDR3 is TGTGCCAGCAGCTTCAGACCCGTTGGGAGCGGGGCGTACAATGAGCAGTTCTTC.

The V gene is TRBV28, the J gene TRBJ2-1; D possibly corresponds to TRBD1 (6 bases). V lost 5 bases and J 9 bases, leaving 14 bases between the germline ends. This CDR3 region has 13 residues. Germline V gene data show CDR1 as MDHEN and CDR2 as SYDVKM. The chain's CDR3 is CASSAPGEGEQFF. CDR3 sequence (DNA): TGTGCCAGCAGTGCCCCAGGGGAAGGTGAGCAGTTCTTC.

The chain employs TRBV4-1 and TRBJ2-3, with TRBD2 matching 15 bases. The V gene's germline CDR1 is MGHRA and CDR2 YSYEKL. J gave up 4 bases and V 1 base, and 3 bases lay outside the gene matches. The CDR3 runs to 17 residues. CDR3 amino acids: CASSQAWTSGGADTQYF. The CDR3 DNA follows: TGCGCCAGCAGCCAAGCCTGGACTAGCGGGGGGGCAGATACGCAGTATTTT.

The chain has TRBV9 and TRBJ1-5; D uncertain. V lost 0 bases and J 0 bases, leaving 4 bases between the germline ends. Germline lookup yields CDR1 SGDLS and CDR2 YYNGEE. This CDR3 region has 14 residues. DNA of the CDR3: TGTGCCAGCAGCGTAGACTATAGCAATCAGCCCCAGCATTTT. This sequence encodes CASSVDYSNQPQHF.

The rearrangement links TRBV5-6 to TRBJ2-3; 8 bases match TRBD1. This CDR3 has 14 residues. Germline CDR1 is SGHDT and CDR2 is YYEEEE. J lost 2 bases, V lost 7 bases, and 6 bases had no gene match. The CDR3 sequence is CASRRGPNTDTQYF. CDR3 coding DNA: TGTGCCAGCCGCAGGGGGCCCAACACAGATACGCAGTATTTT.

The J gene is TRBJ2-2, the V gene TRBV18; 12 bases match TRBD2. The germline CDR1 and CDR2 sequences are KGHSH and LQKENI. J was trimmed by 3 bases and V by 4 bases; bases with no gene match: 0. The CDR3 covers 15 residues. The CDR3 DNA sequence: TGTGCCAGCTCACGACTAGCGGGAGACACCGGGGAGCTGTTTTTT. Translating gives CASSRLAGDTGELFF.

This clone was detected only once. The chain carries TRBV27 and TRBJ1-6; no definite D call. CDR3 length: 15 amino acids. Trimming took off 4 bases at V and 5 bases at J, with 12 bases between the two ends. Germline V lookup: CDR1 MNHEY, CDR2 SMNVEV (reference sequence). Here the CDR3 DNA reads TGTGCCAGCAGTTCCCGCGCAAGGGATAATTCACCCCTCCACTTT. It codes for CASSSRARDNSPLHF.

This clone has just a few counts. As DNA, the CDR3 is TGTGCCAGCAGCCAAGAGGGGACAGTTAGCAATCAGCCCCAGCATTTT. This codes for CASSQEGTVSNQPQHF. V usage is TRBV4-2 and J usage is TRBJ1-5, with 7 bases matching TRBD1. CDR1 and CDR2 from the germline V gene are LGHNA and YNFKEQ. The CDR3 sequence is 16 residues long. With V trimmed by 0 bases and J by 0 bases, 2 bases remained unmatched.

The chain employs TRBV6-5 and TRBJ2-4; 8 bases line up with TRBD1. Germline assignment: CDR1 MNHEY and CDR2 SVGAGI. V lost 0 bases, J lost 7 bases, and 5 bases stayed unmatched. There are 15 residues in the CDR3. The CDR3 nucleotides read TGTGCCAGCAGTTACTCCGGGACAGGCGGGAACATTCAGTACTTC. It specifies CASSYSGTGGNIQYF.

The chain links TRBV6-5 to TRBJ1-6; possible D gene TRBD1, 6 bases. Germline CDR1 MNHEY, CDR2 SVGAGI. V was trimmed by 4 bases and J by 5 bases, leaving 12 bases between them. This CDR3 comprises 15 residues. CDR3 sequence reads: CASSLTGSHNSPLHF. CDR3 sequence (DNA): TGTGCCAGCAGTTTAACAGGGTCCCATAATTCACCCCTCCACTTT.

The V gene is TRBV5-5, the J gene TRBJ2-6, with D perhaps matching TRBD2 (5 bases). The CDR3 sequence is 16 residues long. Germline V gene lookup returns CDR1 SGHKS and CDR2 YYEKEE (reference sequence). V shed 0 bases and J shed 4 bases, with 11 bases lying between them. The CDR3 DNA is TGTGCCAGCAGCTTGGCGGCGGGTGCCGGGGCCAACGTCCTGACTTTC. Translation: CASSLAAGAGANVLTF.

The chain is built from TRBV19 and TRBJ1-5; D is perhaps TRBD1 (5 bases). The V and J ends lost 4 bases and 2 bases respectively, with 9 bases between them. This CDR3 region has 14 residues. Germline CDR1 LNHDA, CDR2 SQIVND (reference sequence). The CDR3 DNA reads as TGTGCCAGTAGTACCGACAGCGGCAATCAGCCCCAGCATTTT. This translates into CASSTDSGNQPQHF.